A single sample gave rise to the 5 T cell receptor beta chains below, sequenced in a study of blood T cell repertoires in COVID-19. Method: immunoSEQ multiplex PCR; TCRdb's copy keeps in-frame clones and lacks some. Among tens of thousands of clones listed, about 88% were seen once. Sample: peripheral blood. These receptors came from a man in his fifties or sixties with active COVID-19.

This chain connects TRBV6-6 to TRBJ2-5; the match to TRBD2 covers 8 bases. The CDR3 is 15 amino acids. Losses at the gene ends were 5 bases for V and 4 bases for J; bases not matched to a gene: 9. Germline CDR1 and CDR2: MNHNY and SVGAGI (reference sequence). CDR3 sequence reads: CASSESGGARETQYF. The CDR3 DNA is TGTGCCAGCAGTGAGTCCGGGGGGGCCCGAGAGACCCAGTACTTC.

The rearrangement links TRBV9 to TRBJ1-5; 9 positions match TRBD1. V shed 3 bases, J shed 7 bases, and the junction held 5 bases outside the gene matches. The CDR3 has 14 residues. Looked up from germline, CDR1 is SGDLS and CDR2 is YYNGEE. The CDR3 DNA reads TGTGCCAGCAGCGCTGGACAGGGGTGGCAGCCCCAGCATTTT. Protein sequence: CASSAGQGWQPQHF.

The chain recombines TRBV11-2 with TRBJ1-6; a weak D match, TRBD1 (5 bases). The V gene lost 3 bases and the J gene lost 8 bases, with 11 bases spanning the gap. Per the germline V gene, CDR1 is SGHAT and CDR2 is FQNNGV. The CDR3 is 14 residues long. CDR3 bases: TGTGCCAGCAGCTTTGGGCAGGGCCATTCACCCCTCCACTTT. It translates to CASSFGQGHSPLHF.

This chain connects TRBV9 to TRBJ1-1; TRBD1 agrees at 10 bases. With 3 bases clipped from V and 4 bases from J, the junction kept 6 bases outside the gene matches. The CDR3 is 15 amino acids. Germline V gives CDR1 SGDLS, CDR2 YYNGEE. CDR3 DNA: TGTGCCAGCAGCGCCCAGACAGGGGGCGGCACTGAAGCTTTCTTT. Amino acid sequence: CASSAQTGGGTEAFF.

The CDR3, as DNA: TGTGCCAGCAGTTACAGGGGGAGTACTGAAGCTTTCTTT. Its protein is CASSYRGSTEAFF. This chain uses TRBV6-5 with TRBJ1-1, with D maybe TRBD1 (6 bases). Germline lookup yields CDR1 MNHEY and CDR2 SVGAGI. V dropped 2 bases and J dropped 5 bases, with 9 bases sitting between them. The CDR3 is made up of 13 amino acids.